Below, 13 T cell receptor beta chains from the same sample are listed, as sequenced in a study of T cells in Graves' hyperthyroidism and ophthalmopathy. Researchers took RNA transcripts and amplified the TCR beta CDR3 regions from them. HTBI primers were the set used in a first-round RT-PCR of the TCR CDR3. TCRdb re-derived calls from the multiplex PCR reads in MiXCR, one entry per CDR3 protein. The data show 600,000 to 750,000 distinct CDR3 sequences, with about 18% seen just once and 15% held by the top ten. The sequencing sample was made of blood. The source is a middle-aged man with Graves' hyperthyroidism.

There are a few counts of this clonotype. The chain is built from TRBV28 and TRBJ2-7; no clear D. CDR1 is MDHEN, CDR2 SYDVKM, per germline. The ends were cut back, 10 bases at V and 3 bases at J, with 22 bases in the middle. This CDR3 has 15 amino acids. Here the CDR3 DNA reads TGTGCCACGCGATCTGCTGGGGTCCCAGTCTACGAGCAGTACTTC. It encodes CATRSAGVPVYEQYF.

At least ten counts were recorded for this clonotype. This chain connects TRBV2 to TRBJ1-1; D unresolved. Deletions cut 4 bases from V and 6 bases from J, with 9 bases between. The germline V gene has CDR1 SNHLY and CDR2 FYNNEI. The CDR3 runs to 12 residues. CDR3 loop: CASSVGVAEAFF. As DNA, the CDR3 is TGTGCCAGCAGTGTCGGGGTAGCTGAAGCTTTCTTT.

In its sample, this clonotype was seen many times. V is TRBV6-1 and J is TRBJ2-7, with 9 bases that match TRBD2. After removal of 7 bases from V and 0 bases from J, the junction contained 4 bases not matched to a gene. The CDR3 totals 14 residues. CDR1 and CDR2 from the germline V gene are MNHNS and SASEGT. CDR3 amino acids: CASTAAGGSYEQYF. In DNA, the CDR3 is TGTGCCAGCACCGCAGCGGGAGGCTCCTACGAGCAGTACTTC.

This clonotype was seen repeatedly, ten times or more. The chain recombines TRBV28 with TRBJ2-7; TRBD1 matches 9 bases. Germline V lookup: CDR1 MDHEN, CDR2 SYDVKM. V lost 5 bases, J lost 5 bases, and 7 bases stayed unmatched. CDR3 size: 14 residues. The CDR3 is CASSNNRGLNEQYF. In nucleotides, the CDR3 is TGTGCCAGCAGTAACAACAGGGGGCTCAACGAGCAGTACTTC. Full variable domain (remainder filled in from reference TRBV28 and TRBJ2-7): DVKVTQSSRYLVKRTGEKVFLECVQDMDHENMFWYRQDPGLGLRLIYFSYDVKMKEKGDIPEGYSVSREKKERFSLILESASTNQTSMYLCASSNNRGLNEQYFGPGTRLTVT.

V gene TRBV19 combines with J gene TRBJ2-2; a possible D gene is TRBD1 (6 bases). Between the trimmed V and J ends, which lost 7 bases and 2 bases, there was a span of 14 bases. This CDR3 is built from 15 residues. From germline, CDR1 is LNHDA and CDR2 SQIVND (reference sequence). The CDR3 DNA follows: TGTGCCAGTACCCGGGACAAACTAAACACCGGGGAGCTGTTTTTT. Its protein product is CASTRDKLNTGELFF.

This clonotype was detected many times. The chain carries TRBV12-3 or TRBV12-4 and TRBJ2-3; D remains ambiguous. The V and J ends lost 3 bases and 2 bases respectively, with 3 bases between them. There are 12 residues in the CDR3. Here the CDR3 DNA reads TGTGCCAGCAGTTTTCCCACAGATACGCAGTATTTT. Translating gives CASSFPTDTQYF.

The chain uses TRBV5-4 and TRBJ2-1; 15 bases are shared with TRBD2. The CDR3 consists of 19 residues. Unmatched junction bases numbered 8, after V lost 4 bases and J lost 0 bases. Germline V gene data show CDR1 as SGHNT and CDR2 as YYREEE (reference sequence). The CDR3 protein is CASSVGLAGGLSSYNEQFF. CDR3 bases: TGTGCCAGCAGCGTGGGACTAGCGGGAGGATTAAGCTCCTACAATGAGCAGTTCTTC.

This clonotype occurred a few times. J is TRBJ1-4 and V is TRBV4-1; D is undetermined. The germline V gene has CDR1 MGHRA and CDR2 YSYEKL. The CDR3 has 14 amino acids. Trimming left V 4 bases short and J 2 bases short, with 8 bases between. The CDR3 region has the DNA TGCGCCAGCAGCCCCTGGACTACTAATGAAAAACTGTTTTTT. Its translation: CASSPWTTNEKLFF.

This clonotype was seen many times. The chain recombines TRBV29-1 with TRBJ1-1; D not certain. CDR3 size: 12 residues. In germline, CDR1 is SQVTM, CDR2 ANQGSEA. V lost 4 bases to trimming and J lost 5 bases, with 11 bases between them. This CDR3 reads CSVGAKGTEAFF. For the CDR3, the DNA is TGCAGCGTTGGGGCCAAAGGGACTGAAGCTTTCTTT. Drawing the rest from reference TRBV29-1 and TRBJ1-1, the complete variable domain is SAVISQKPSRDICQRGTSLTIQCQVDSQVTMMFWYRQQPGQSLTLIATANQGSEATYESGFVIDKFPISRPNLTFSTLTVSNMSPEDSSIYLCSVGAKGTEAFFGQGTRLTVV.

The chain is built from TRBV19 and TRBJ2-2; 8 nucleotides line up with TRBD2. V was pared by 5 bases and J by 0 bases, with 8 bases of the junction left unmatched. CDR1 and CDR2 (germline): LNHDA, SQIVND (reference sequence). The CDR3 loop spans 17 amino acids. CDR3 in amino acids: CASSFLAGPTNTGELFF. CDR3 DNA sequence: TGTGCCAGTAGTTTCCTAGCGGGTCCCACGAACACCGGGGAGCTGTTTTTT.

The rearrangement links TRBV27 to TRBJ1-5; D perhaps matches TRBD1 (6 bases). V was trimmed by 5 bases and J by 6 bases, leaving 17 bases between them. Per the germline V gene, CDR1 is MNHEY and CDR2 is SMNVEV (reference sequence). The CDR3 contains 15 residues. CDR3 amino acids: CASSQGTSARQPQHF. The CDR3, as DNA: TGTGCCAGCAGTCAAGGGACATCGGCCCGTCAGCCCCAGCATTTT.

This clonotype appeared many times. The chain employs TRBV2 and TRBJ2-7; 7 nucleotides match TRBD2. The germline V gene has CDR1 SNHLY and CDR2 FYNNEI. Trimming at V came to 2 bases and at J to 6 bases, leaving 7 bases not matched to a gene. The CDR3 totals 14 residues. CDR3 bases: TGTGCCAGCAGTGAACAGGGAGGGCCTTCCGAGCAGTACTTC. It encodes CASSEQGGPSEQYF.

This clonotype was recorded many times. This rearrangement joins TRBV7-2 to TRBJ2-5; TRBD1 matches at 7 bases. Germline V gene data show CDR1 as SGHTA and CDR2 as FQGNSA. After removal of 5 bases from V and 2 bases from J, the junction contained 2 bases not matched to a gene. CDR3 length: 13 residues. DNA of the CDR3: TGTGCCAGCAGCCGGGGACAGCAAGAGACCCAGTACTTC. Translating gives CASSRGQQETQYF.